The source of this T cell receptor (beta chain) is a study of breast tumors, draining lymph nodes, adjacent tissues. CDR3 length: 15 amino acids. Germline-derived CDR1 and CDR2 are MNHEY and SVGAGI. Trimming shortened V by 6 bases and J by 6 bases, and 18 bases separated the two germline ends. MiXCR was run by TCRdb on the multiplex PCR reads, yielding one entry per CDR3 protein. The data hold more than 50,000 distinct CDR3 sequences, with 45% to 60% observed a single time. The receptor was isolated from a female donor with breast cancer. Some clones in this sample may be carry-over from other donors' samples. The rearrangement joins TRBV6-5 to TRBJ1-3, with a weak D call TRBD1 (6 bases). The sample comprised breast tumor tissue. CDR3 nucleotides: TGTGCCAGCAGGGGGACACCTACCTGGGAAAACACCATATATTTT. It yields the protein CASRGTPTWENTIYF.